Here is one T cell receptor (beta chain) with its context. The antigen is undetermined. The sample originates from a study of shared clonotypes between healthy human individuals. Notes on the study in general: The naive CD4 repertoires of a few donors were compared, and approximately 5% of clonotypes were shared. Naive subsets tended to show greater estimated richness than memory subsets.

Sorted-subset replicate PCRs used 200 ng of genomic DNA. This amount corresponded to some 30,000 T cell genomes. Clones were read by immunoSEQ multiplex PCR, and TCRdb kept only the in-frame ones, dropping some. This sample carries about 610,000 clones, 90% to 97% of them seen once, and the ten largest clones take roughly 0.1%. CD45RO-negative, CCR7-selected cells formed the naive CD8 fraction, which excluded terminally differentiated effector memory CD45RA+ cells. The CDR3 loop spans 15 amino acids. Germline V gene data show CDR1 as LNHDA and CDR2 as SQIVND (reference sequence). Trimming shortened V by 7 bases and J by 0 bases, and 13 bases separated the two germline ends.

J is TRBJ1-5 and V is TRBV19; no firm D call. The sequenced sample consisted of naive CD8+ T cells sorted from blood. The source is a woman aged 25 to 45 in good health. The CDR3: CASKSHRNSNQPQHF. The CDR3 DNA sequence: TGTGCCAGTAAGTCCCACCGAAATAGCAATCAGCCCCAGCATTTT.